The 18 T cell receptor beta chains reported below all come from one sample, sequenced in a study of cytomegalovirus exposure and HLA in healthy donors. Use of 60 Vbeta and 13 Jbeta primers characterized the PCR. Measured with immunoSEQ multiplex PCR; TCRdb has only the in-frame clones, and not every one. The table shows about 140,000 clones, with about 80% occurring only once. Sequencing was done on a sample of PBMCs. The receptors stem from a man younger than 40 in good health and CMV-seropositive.

V gene TRBV5-4 combines with J gene TRBJ1-2, with D perhaps TRBD1 (5 bases). CDR3 length equals 15 residues. Between the trimmed V and J ends, which lost 2 bases and 9 bases, there was a span of 20 bases. CDR1 and CDR2 from the germline V gene are SGHNT and YYREEE (reference sequence). The CDR3 region has the DNA TGTGCCAGCAGCTTTGGGTCTGCACGCAGGGAAAGCTACACCTTC. Encoded protein: CASSFGSARRESYTF. Drawing the rest from reference TRBV5-4 and TRBJ1-2, the complete variable domain is ETGVTQSPTHLIKTRGQQVTLRCSSQSGHNTVSWYQQALGQGPQFIFQYYREEENGRGNFPPRFSGLQFPNYSSELNVNALELDDSALYLCASSFGSARRESYTFGSGTRLTVV.

The chain recombines TRBV5-6 with TRBJ1-2; TRBD1 matches 9 bases. Losses at the gene ends were 4 bases for V and 4 bases for J; bases not matched to a gene: 5. This CDR3 is 14 amino acids long. Germline V gene lookup returns CDR1 SGHDT and CDR2 YYEEEE. For the CDR3, the DNA is TGTGCCAGCAGCCTCGGGACAGGGATCTATGGCTACACCTTC. Translating it yields CASSLGTGIYGYTF.

This clone is a singleton in its sample. The rearrangement links TRBV6-5 to TRBJ2-5; D not resolved. Germline V lookup: CDR1 MNHEY, CDR2 SVGAGI. The CDR3 loop spans 13 amino acids. V was trimmed by 2 bases and J by 5 bases, leaving 9 bases between them. The DNA for the CDR3 is TGTGCCAGCAGTTACAATTTGGGCGAGACCCAGTACTTC. Its protein is CASSYNLGETQYF.

The chain combines TRBV30 with TRBJ2-1; 11 bases align to TRBD2. The germline V gene encodes CDR1 GTSNPN and CDR2 SVGIG (reference sequence). The CDR3 extends over 19 amino acids. Unmatched junction bases numbered 15, after V lost 1 base and J lost 4 bases. The CDR3 loop is CAWSGGASGGRVGYNEQFF. CDR3 DNA sequence: TGTGCCTGGAGTGGTGGGGCTAGCGGGGGGCGAGTGGGATACAATGAGCAGTTCTTC.

V is TRBV11-3 and J is TRBJ2-7; tentative D call: TRBD1 (6 bases). CDR1 is SGHNT and CDR2 is YENEEA in the germline V gene. Trimming left V 3 bases short and J 9 bases short, with 12 bases between. The CDR3 has 12 amino acids. CDR3 amino acids: CASSLTQGRQYF. CDR3 nucleotides: TGTGCCAGCAGCTTGACCCAGGGGAGGCAGTACTTC.

V gene TRBV27 combines with J gene TRBJ2-2, with 7 bases matching TRBD2. The CDR3 extends over 15 amino acids. The V segment lost 10 bases and the J segment 3 bases; nucleotides outside the gene matches: 11. In germline, CDR1 is MNHEY, CDR2 SMNVEV (reference sequence). The CDR3 DNA is TGTGCCACCCTACATCTGGGGGGGGACACCGGGGAGCTGTTTTTT. Amino acids: CATLHLGGDTGELFF.

This clone was counted between two and nine times. The rearrangement links TRBV7-9 to TRBJ1-5; D is possibly TRBD1 (6 bases). Germline assignment: CDR1 SEHNR and CDR2 FQNEAQ (reference sequence). The CDR3 consists of 13 residues. V was shortened by 6 bases and J by 6 bases, with 12 bases between the two germline ends. CDR3 in amino acids: CASSQGNAQPQHF. The CDR3 bases are TGTGCCAGCAGTCAGGGGAATGCTCAGCCCCAGCATTTT.

CDR3 sequence reads: CASSHYRGEQYF. Here the CDR3 DNA reads TGCGCCAGCAGCCATTATCGCGGCGAGCAGTACTTC. The genes are TRBV4-1 and TRBJ2-7; D not resolved. Germline V gives CDR1 MGHRA, CDR2 YSYEKL. The ends were cut back, 3 bases at V and 6 bases at J, with 9 bases in the middle. CDR3 length: 12 amino acids.

V is TRBV5-1 and J is TRBJ2-3; D not resolved. This CDR3 has 15 residues. The V end lost 4 bases, the J end lost 2 bases, and 14 bases lay between the germline ends. Germline loops: CDR1 SGHRS, CDR2 YFSETQ. The CDR3 region is CASSPDGDHTDTQYF. DNA for the CDR3: TGCGCCAGCAGCCCCGACGGAGACCACACAGATACGCAGTATTTT.

The chain recombines TRBV6-1 with TRBJ1-1; TRBD1 matches at 7 bases. The junction had 14 bases not matched to a gene; V was cut back by 5 bases and J by 8 bases. The CDR3 extends over 15 amino acids. CDR1 and CDR2 (germline): MNHNS, SASEGT. The CDR3 DNA reads TGTGCCAGCAGTAAGCCGTGGACAGGACCTTGGGAAGCTTTCTTT. This sequence encodes CASSKPWTGPWEAFF.

The V gene is TRBV5-1, the J gene TRBJ2-1; no clear D. Germline V lookup: CDR1 SGHRS, CDR2 YFSETQ. Trimming took 5 bases from V and 2 from J, leaving 17 bases between them. The CDR3 sequence is 16 residues long. In DNA form, the CDR3 reads TGCGCCAGCAGTCCCACCTCGAGCGCTACCTACAATGAGCAGTTCTTC. Translation gives CASSPTSSATYNEQFF.

The rearrangement links TRBV28 to TRBJ1-1, with 12 bases identical to TRBD1. Germline assignment: CDR1 MDHEN and CDR2 SYDVKM. This CDR3 is built from 17 residues. Trimming removed 4 bases from V and 3 bases from J; junction bases left unmatched: 9. In DNA form, the CDR3 reads TGTGCCAGCAGTTCGGGACAGGGGGCCCCTCAGGACACTGAAGCTTTCTTT. Residues: CASSSGQGAPQDTEAFF.

This CDR3 reads CAWGDRGTEAFF. The CDR3 coding sequence is TGTGCCTGGGGGGACAGGGGGACTGAAGCTTTCTTT. The V and J genes are TRBV30 and TRBJ1-1; 11 bases are shared with TRBD1. Per the germline V gene, CDR1 is GTSNPN and CDR2 is SVGIG (reference sequence). The CDR3 contains 12 residues. Trimming cost V 5 bases and J 5 bases; bases outside gene matches: 1.

This chain connects TRBV15 to TRBJ1-2, with a weak D call TRBD1 (6 bases). Per the germline V gene, CDR1 is LNHNV and CDR2 is YYDKDF (reference sequence). This CDR3 is 14 amino acids long. Trimming cost V 4 bases and J 6 bases, with 15 bases left between them. The DNA of the CDR3 is TGTGCCACCAGCACCGGGAGGGGGGAGAATGGCTACACCTTC. Translated, it gives CATSTGRGENGYTF.

The chain employs TRBV28 and TRBJ1-2; 8 bases line up with TRBD1. The CDR3 loop spans 18 amino acids. Per germline, CDR1 MDHEN and CDR2 SYDVKM. V gave up 4 bases and J gave up 3 bases; unmatched junction bases: 16. CDR3 bases: TGTGCCAGCAGTTCGTTAAATTGGGGACAGGCCCCGGACTATGGCTACACCTTC. Protein: CASSSLNWGQAPDYGYTF.

This rearrangement joins TRBV6-1 to TRBJ1-2; 8 bases line up with TRBD1. The germline CDR1 and CDR2 sequences are MNHNS and SASEGT. V was clipped by 6 bases and J by 8 bases; unmatched bases: 11. This CDR3 region has 14 residues. CDR3 sequence (DNA): TGTGCCAGCAGCCAAAGCCAGGGGGCGTGGGGCTACACCTTC. It codes for CASSQSQGAWGYTF.

The chain recombines TRBV6-4 with TRBJ2-7; D is ambiguous. The CDR3 extends over 16 amino acids. Germline values: CDR1 MRHNA, CDR2 SNTAGT. V gave up 2 bases and J gave up 6 bases, with 20 bases separating them. In DNA form, the CDR3 reads TGTGCCAGCAGTGACCATCTCAGTCGCGGCCACCTCGAGCAGTACTTC. Amino acid sequence: CASSDHLSRGHLEQYF.

The chain couples TRBV15 to TRBJ1-2; 10 nucleotides match TRBD1. The CDR3 has 16 amino acids. Germline trimming cut 0 bases from V and 3 bases from J; bases unmatched to any gene: 4. Germline CDR1 and CDR2: LNHNV and YYDKDF (reference sequence). CDR3 nucleotide sequence: TGTGCCACCAGCAGAGATCGGACAGGGGGGGACTATGGCTACACCTTC. It yields the protein CATSRDRTGGDYGYTF.